The 9 T cell receptor beta chains in this list originate from one sample, sequenced in a study of T-cell memory formation after mild COVID-19 listed by TCRdb under 2021. Receptor amplification or capture employed 5' RACE. For sequencing, an Illumina NovaSeq 6000 was employed. TCRdb reprocessed the public reads (quality trimming at Q25 with fastp, clone calling with MiXCR) and kept in-frame beta chains. Records with the same CDR3 protein are collapsed into one entry carrying the most frequent genes and DNA. This sample holds a few hundred thousand distinct CDR3 sequences; 15% to 20% were observed only once. Approximately 23% of the sample goes to the ten largest clones. Sequencing input: PBMCs or a T cell subset sorted from them (not recorded which). The receptors here all came from a man younger than 35 who had mild COVID-19 (a few samples of this study predate the infection). The sample titles of this study are shuffled in the database, so cell type and time point are left out; the donor was told from shared clones.

This clonotype appeared a few times. The V call is TRBV12-5, the J call TRBJ2-1; D gene ambiguous. Trimming removed 7 bases from V and 10 bases from J, with 8 bases in between. The CDR3 loop spans 10 amino acids. In germline, CDR1 is LGHNT, CDR2 FRNRAP. The CDR3 sequence: CASDPKEQFF. The CDR3 nucleotides are TGTGCTAGTGATCCCAAAGAGCAGTTCTTC. The whole variable domain, remainder taken from reference TRBV12-5 and TRBJ2-1, is DARVTQTPRHKVTEMGQEVTMRCQPILGHNTVFWYRQTMMQGLELLAYFRNRAPLDDSGMPKDRFSAEMPDATLATLKIQPSEPRDSAVYFCASDPKEQFFGPGTRLTVL.

The chain employs TRBV6-5 and TRBJ1-4, with 9 bases fitting TRBD1. CDR1 is MNHEY, CDR2 SVGAGI, per germline. The V segment lost 6 bases and the J segment 4 bases; nucleotides outside the gene matches: 3. This CDR3 is 14 amino acids long. CDR3 residues: CASSRQGGNEKLFF. In DNA form, the CDR3 reads TGTGCCAGCAGCCGACAGGGGGGTAATGAAAAACTGTTTTTT.

The J gene is TRBJ2-7, the V gene TRBV5-1; D tentatively fits TRBD1 or TRBD2 (6 bases each). The CDR3 loop spans 13 amino acids. V shed 4 bases and J shed 6 bases, with 14 bases lying between them. In germline, CDR1 is SGHRS, CDR2 YFSETQ. The CDR3 bases are TGCGCCAGCAGCGCAGGGGCGGAGGGCGAGCAGTACTTC. Translating gives CASSAGAEGEQYF.

J is TRBJ2-2 and V is TRBV6-2 or TRBV6-3; 9 bases align to TRBD2. Looked up from germline, CDR1 is MNHEY and CDR2 is SVGEGT. V lost 6 bases, J lost 5 bases, and 10 bases stayed unmatched. This CDR3 region has 16 residues. Here the CDR3 DNA reads TGTGCCAGCAGCCCCCTAGGAGCGGGGGGTACCGGGGAGCTGTTTTTT. The encoded protein is CASSPLGAGGTGELFF.

This clonotype was seen only a few times. The chain has TRBV28 and TRBJ2-5; D perhaps matches TRBD1 (6 bases). The CDR3 loop spans 16 amino acids. V was trimmed by 2 bases and J by 2 bases, leaving 15 bases between them. CDR1 MDHEN and CDR2 SYDVKM come from the germline V gene. CDR3 in DNA: TGTGCCAGCAGTTTAGGCTCCGGGACACTTCAAGAGACCCAGTACTTC. Translated: CASSLGSGTLQETQYF.

This clonotype has at least ten counts. The rearrangement uses TRBV5-1 and TRBJ2-1, with D unresolved. Germline CDR1 reads SGHRS; CDR2 reads YFSETQ. The CDR3 length is 12 residues. V lost 4 bases, J lost 14 bases, and 16 bases lay in between. CDR3 loop: CASSPSGPLEFF. CDR3 bases: TGCGCCAGCAGCCCAAGTGGGCCTTTAGAGTTCTTC.

A few counts support this clonotype. The J gene is TRBJ2-3, the V gene TRBV29-1; a possible D gene is TRBD2 (5 bases). This CDR3 is 14 amino acids long. Per the germline V gene, CDR1 is SQVTM and CDR2 is ANQGSEA. Trimming shortened V by 6 bases and J by 1 base, and 14 bases separated the two germline ends. CDR3 DNA: TGCAGCGTCGGGCCCCTCGGGGGCACAGATACGCAGTATTTT. It translates to CSVGPLGGTDTQYF.

At least ten counts were recorded for this clonotype. The chain couples TRBV12-3 or TRBV12-4 to TRBJ2-7; D is perhaps TRBD1 or TRBD2 (5 bases each). There are 11 residues in the CDR3. With 5 bases removed from V and 11 bases from J, the gap between germline ends came to 13 bases. The DNA of the CDR3 is TGTGCCAGCAGTGACCGGGGCAGGGAGTACTTC. Encoded protein: CASSDRGREYF.

This clonotype was seen a few times. The V gene is TRBV5-1, the J gene TRBJ1-1, with D tentatively TRBD1 (5 bases). The CDR3 sequence is 15 residues long. CDR1 is SGHRS and CDR2 is YFSETQ in the germline V gene. Trimming shortened V by 5 bases and J by 0 bases, and 14 bases separated the two germline ends. The CDR3 reads CASRRGGTVNTEAFF. DNA for the CDR3: TGCGCCAGCAGACGTGGGGGGACGGTGAACACTGAAGCTTTCTTT.